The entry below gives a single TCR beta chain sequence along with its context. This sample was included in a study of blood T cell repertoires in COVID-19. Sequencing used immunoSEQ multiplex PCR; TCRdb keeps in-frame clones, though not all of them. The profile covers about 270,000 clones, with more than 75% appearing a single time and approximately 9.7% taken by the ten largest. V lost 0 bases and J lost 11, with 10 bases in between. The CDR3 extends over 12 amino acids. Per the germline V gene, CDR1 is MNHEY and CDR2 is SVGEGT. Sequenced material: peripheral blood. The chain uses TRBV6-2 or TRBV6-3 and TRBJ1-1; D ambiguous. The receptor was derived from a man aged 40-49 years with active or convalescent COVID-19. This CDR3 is CASSYSKRRAFF. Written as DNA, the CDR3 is TGTGCCAGCAGTTACTCGAAAAGGAGGGCTTTCTTT.